This TCR beta chain is drawn from a study of OX40 agonist ivuxolimab in advanced cancers. Overall study: It was ivuxolimab, an agonistic anti-OX40 (CD134) antibody, that patients were treated with. Age averaged around 58 years (range roughly 23 to 80), and 80% to 90% were male.

Sequencing was performed with immunoSEQ multiplex PCR; in TCRdb, only in-frame clones are kept and a portion is missing. The sample contains roughly 79,000 clones, about 80% of which appear only once. Notes on the study in general: Not determined was the antigen specificity of the expanded peripheral T cells. At 0.1 to 3.0 mg/kg, clonal expansion of CD4+ and CD8+ blood T cells had occurred by week 6.

A note on this clone: The antigen is unknown.

V shed 6 bases, J shed 4 bases, and the junction held 6 bases outside the gene matches. This CDR3 has 14 amino acids. The V gene's germline CDR1 is SNHLY and CDR2 FYNNEI. The receptor comes from an adult with an advanced solid tumor such as melanoma, head and neck, liver or kidney cancer. This chain connects TRBV2 to TRBJ2-1; TRBD2 agrees at 7 bases. Sequences were derived from CD4+ or CD8+ T cells sorted from blood, sampled in a trial of the OX40 agonist ivuxolimab. Here the CDR3 reads CASRIAGIYNEQFF. The CDR3 DNA sequence: TGTGCCAGCAGGATAGCGGGTATTTACAATGAGCAGTTCTTC.